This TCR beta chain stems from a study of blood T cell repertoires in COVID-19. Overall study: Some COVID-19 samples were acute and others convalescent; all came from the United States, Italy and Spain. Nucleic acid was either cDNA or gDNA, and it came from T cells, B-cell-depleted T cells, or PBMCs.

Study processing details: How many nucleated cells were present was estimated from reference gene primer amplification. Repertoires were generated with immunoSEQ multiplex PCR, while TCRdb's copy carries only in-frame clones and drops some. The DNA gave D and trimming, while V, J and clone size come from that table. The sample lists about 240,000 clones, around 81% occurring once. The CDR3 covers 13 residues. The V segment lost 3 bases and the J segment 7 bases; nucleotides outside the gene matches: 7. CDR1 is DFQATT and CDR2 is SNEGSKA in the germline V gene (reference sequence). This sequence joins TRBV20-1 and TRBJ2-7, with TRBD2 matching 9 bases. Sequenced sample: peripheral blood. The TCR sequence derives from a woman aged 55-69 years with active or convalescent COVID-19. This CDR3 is CSASSGRKGEQYF. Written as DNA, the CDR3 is TGCAGTGCTAGTAGCGGGAGAAAGGGTGAGCAGTACTTC.